A single sample is the source of the 29 T cell receptor beta chains below, sequenced in a study of cytomegalovirus exposure and HLA in healthy donors. With 60 Vbeta and 13 Jbeta primers, the PCR was carried out. Data came from immunoSEQ multiplex PCR; TCRdb stores just in-frame clones and leaves some out. The table includes approximately 75,000 clones, about 73% detected once. Sequenced material: PBMCs. The receptors come from a woman in her sixties in good health and CMV-seropositive.

The CDR3 spells CASSLNGQGLYGYTF. CDR3 DNA: TGTGCCAGCAGCTTAAATGGACAGGGGTTGTATGGCTACACCTTC. The chain is built from TRBV7-8 and TRBJ1-2, with TRBD1 matching 9 bases. The CDR3 runs 15 residues. Germline CDR1 SGHVS, CDR2 FQNEAQ. J lost 5 bases, V lost 2 bases, and 6 bases had no gene match.

This clone was seen a handful of times. This chain connects TRBV27 to TRBJ2-3, with 10 bases lining up with TRBD1. The CDR3 totals 16 residues. Germline trimming cut 2 bases from V and 3 bases from J; bases unmatched to any gene: 5. Germline CDR1 and CDR2: MNHEY and SMNVEV (reference sequence). The DNA for the CDR3 is TGTGCCAGCAGTTTAAAGGGGACAGGGGCAACAGATACGCAGTATTTT. It translates to CASSLKGTGATDTQYF.

The rearrangement uses TRBV5-8 and TRBJ1-5; 7 positions agree with TRBD1. In germline, CDR1 is SGHTS, CDR2 YDEGEE. After removal of 0 bases from V and 3 bases from J, the junction contained 3 bases not matched to a gene. The CDR3 has 15 residues. CDR3 nucleotides: TGTGCCAGCAGCTTGGGACAGGGCGACAATCAGCCCCAGCATTTT. It translates to CASSLGQGDNQPQHF.

This clone was counted once. The rearrangement links TRBV7-8 to TRBJ2-2; TRBD2 agrees at 8 bases. Germline trimming cut 5 bases from V and 4 bases from J; bases unmatched to any gene: 9. Germline CDR1 SGHVS, CDR2 FQNEAQ. This CDR3 contains 16 residues. In DNA form, the CDR3 reads TGTGCCAGCAGCCGACACCGTCTAGCGGGCACCGGGGAGCTGTTTTTT. Translation gives CASSRHRLAGTGELFF.

J is TRBJ1-3 and V is TRBV9, with 7 nucleotides matching TRBD1. Germline V lookup: CDR1 SGDLS, CDR2 YYNGEE. The CDR3 runs to 14 residues. With V trimmed by 3 bases and J by 6 bases, 6 bases remained unmatched. The CDR3 loop is CASSAFDRVNTIYF. CDR3 bases: TGTGCCAGCAGCGCATTTGACAGGGTAAACACCATATATTTT. The variable domain in full, completed from reference TRBV9 and TRBJ1-3, reads DSGVTQTPKHLITATGQRVTLRCSPRSGDLSVYWYQQSLDQGLQFLIQYYNGEERAKGNILERFSAQQFPDLHSELNLSSLELGDSALYFCASSAFDRVNTIYFGEGSWLTVV.

The chain couples TRBV4-1 to TRBJ2-1; 13 nucleotides align to TRBD2. The CDR3 has 20 residues. Germline loops: CDR1 MGHRA, CDR2 YSYEKL. The J segment lost 0 bases and the V segment lost 3 bases, leaving 11 bases of the junction unmatched. DNA for the CDR3: TGCGCCAGCAGCCAGGCCCGACTAGCGGGGGGACCCGACTCCTACAATGAGCAGTTCTTC. This codes for CASSQARLAGGPDSYNEQFF.

The chain recombines TRBV6-1 with TRBJ2-5; TRBD2 might be the D (6 bases). Trimming shortened V by 1 base and J by 5 bases, and 17 bases separated the two germline ends. Germline V gene data show CDR1 as MNHNS and CDR2 as SASEGT. The CDR3 runs 16 residues. CDR3 sequence (DNA): TGTGCCAGCAGTGAAGGGACTAACAAACTGCCGGAGACCCAGTACTTC. Its protein is CASSEGTNKLPETQYF.

Only a few counts were recorded for this clone. This sample also contains other DNA sequences that code for the same CDR3. The CDR3: CAWSVSDQETQYF. CDR3 nucleotide sequence: TGTGCCTGGAGTGTATCAGACCAAGAGACCCAGTACTTC. This rearrangement joins TRBV30 to TRBJ2-5; D uncertain. The length of the CDR3 is 13 residues. Trimming removed 0 bases at V and 0 bases at J, with 5 bases between. Germline CDR1 and CDR2: GTSNPN and SVGIG (reference sequence).

The chain recombines TRBV5-6 with TRBJ2-1, with 10 bases aligning to TRBD2. The CDR3 covers 18 residues. The V gene's germline CDR1 is SGHDT and CDR2 YYEEEE. Germline trimming cut 3 bases from V and 6 bases from J; bases unmatched to any gene: 15. This chain's CDR3 is CASSYRASGRPLGNEQFF. In DNA, the CDR3 is TGTGCCAGCAGCTATCGGGCTAGCGGGAGACCCCTCGGCAATGAGCAGTTCTTC.

The rearrangement joins TRBV29-1 to TRBJ2-3; 8 positions agree with TRBD2. This CDR3 spans 13 amino acids. CDR1 is SQVTM and CDR2 is ANQGSEA in the germline V gene. V was pared by 5 bases and J by 1 base, with 2 bases of the junction left unmatched. The CDR3 coding sequence is TGCAGCGTTAGGCGGGGGGGCACAGATACGCAGTATTTT. Protein product: CSVRRGGTDTQYF.

The rearrangement links TRBV2 to TRBJ2-5, with D perhaps TRBD1 (7 bases). Germline CDR1 SNHLY, CDR2 FYNNEI. There are 13 residues in the CDR3. The ends were cut back, 10 bases at V and 1 base at J, with 13 bases in the middle. CDR3 residues: CATQGGRQETQYF. For the CDR3, the DNA is TGTGCCACTCAGGGGGGCCGCCAAGAGACCCAGTACTTC.

This chain links TRBV6-4 with TRBJ2-1; D not resolved. Trimming took off 3 bases at V and 0 bases at J, with 12 bases between the two ends. The CDR3 runs 16 residues. CDR1 is MRHNA, CDR2 SNTAGT, per germline. CDR3 amino acids: CASSDSDTLSYNEQFF. The CDR3 region has the DNA TGTGCCAGCAGTGATTCCGACACCCTCTCCTACAATGAGCAGTTCTTC.

This clone has a handful of counts. V gene TRBV5-6 combines with J gene TRBJ1-1, with D perhaps matching TRBD1 (5 bases). Trimming took 0 bases from V and 2 from J, leaving 11 bases between them. This CDR3 has 15 amino acids. The germline V gene encodes CDR1 SGHDT and CDR2 YYEEEE. The CDR3 nucleotides read TGTGCCAGCAGCTTGGCCGGGGGAGGAAACACTGAAGCTTTCTTT. It specifies CASSLAGGGNTEAFF. Complete variable domain (other parts from reference TRBV5-6 and TRBJ1-1): DAGVTQSPTHLIKTRGQQVTLRCSPKSGHDTVSWYQQALGQGPQFIFQYYEEEERQRGNFPDRFSGHQFPNYSSELNVNALLLGDSALYLCASSLAGGGNTEAFFGQGTRLTVV.

The chain joins TRBV18 to TRBJ1-2, with 10 positions matching TRBD1. The CDR3 length is 14 residues. With V trimmed by 4 bases and J by 3 bases, 2 bases remained unmatched. Germline CDR1 KGHSH, CDR2 LQKENI. CDR3 region: CASSQGTGDYGYTF. The CDR3 DNA reads TGTGCCAGCTCACAAGGGACAGGGGACTATGGCTACACCTTC.

This chain links TRBV6-5 with TRBJ1-3; unclear D gene. Germline V gene lookup returns CDR1 MNHEY and CDR2 SVGAGI. Between the trimmed V and J ends, which lost 0 bases and 0 bases, there was a span of 9 bases. The CDR3 length is 16 residues. The CDR3 here is CASSYSNEYSGNTIYF. Here the CDR3 DNA reads TGTGCCAGCAGTTACTCGAACGAGTACTCTGGAAACACCATATATTTT.

This clone was detected only a few times. The chain links TRBV12-5 to TRBJ2-2, with D perhaps TRBD2 (5 bases). Germline-derived CDR1 and CDR2 are LGHNT and FRNRAP. Trimming left V 1 base short and J 6 bases short, with 15 bases between. The CDR3 loop spans 16 amino acids. CDR3 nucleotide sequence: TGTGCTAGTGGTTTGGGTAGCGTAGACCCGTCCGGGGAGCTGTTTTTT. This codes for CASGLGSVDPSGELFF.

The gene calls are TRBV6-1 and TRBJ2-7, with TRBD1 identical over 7 bases. This CDR3 is built from 13 residues. Germline CDR1 and CDR2: MNHNS and SASEGT. V trimming: 10 bases; J trimming: 6 bases; junction bases outside the gene matches: 12. The CDR3 DNA follows: TGTGCCACCAATCCGACAGGGATGGGCGAGCAGTACTTC. Its translation: CATNPTGMGEQYF.

There are a few counts of this clone. The rearrangement uses TRBV4-1 and TRBJ2-7; TRBD1 aligns across 7 bases. The junction had 7 bases not matched to a gene; V was cut back by 5 bases and J by 0 bases. This CDR3 spans 15 amino acids. Germline V gives CDR1 MGHRA, CDR2 YSYEKL. Here the CDR3 DNA reads TGCGCCAGCAGCGGGAACAGGGGCCCCTCCTACGAGCAGTACTTC. Its protein product is CASSGNRGPSYEQYF.

The chain combines TRBV13 with TRBJ1-1, with 10 bases identical to TRBD1. Per germline, CDR1 PRHDT and CDR2 FYEKMQ (reference sequence). The CDR3 consists of 14 residues. With V trimmed by 5 bases and J by 4 bases, 4 bases remained unmatched. CDR3 amino acids: CASSTGTGATEAFF. The CDR3 DNA follows: TGTGCCAGCAGCACGGGGACAGGGGCCACTGAAGCTTTCTTT. The full variable domain, its missing parts supplied by reference TRBV13 and TRBJ1-1, is AAGVIQSPRHLIKEKRETATLKCYPIPRHDTVYWYQQGPGQDPQFLISFYEKMQSDKGSIPDRFSAQQFSDYHSELNMSSLELGDSALYFCASSTGTGATEAFFGQGTRLTVV.

This chain joins TRBV5-1 and TRBJ1-2, with 8 bases identical to TRBD1. The germline gives CDR1 SGHRS, CDR2 YFSETQ. With V trimmed by 6 bases and J by 4 bases, 8 bases remained unmatched. The CDR3 is 14 amino acids. CDR3 protein: CASTHETGVYGYTF. The DNA for the CDR3 is TGCGCCAGCACCCATGAGACAGGGGTCTATGGCTACACCTTC.

The gene calls are TRBV5-1 and TRBJ2-1, with TRBD1 matching 10 bases. CDR3 length: 16 residues. J lost 0 bases, V lost 4 bases, and 4 bases had no gene match. Germline V gives CDR1 SGHRS, CDR2 YFSETQ. The CDR3 here is CASSPRTGGSYNEQFF. CDR3 DNA: TGCGCCAGCAGCCCACGGACAGGGGGCTCCTACAATGAGCAGTTCTTC.

The rearrangement links TRBV7-9 to TRBJ2-5, with 10 bases fitting TRBD1. Germline CDR1 is SEHNR and CDR2 is FQNEAQ (reference sequence). The CDR3 extends over 18 amino acids. V shed 3 bases and J 1 base; nucleotides not matched to a gene: 11. CDR3 coding DNA: TGTGCCAGCAGCTTGATCGGGGGGGGACAGGGGCTCCAAGAGACCCAGTACTTC. This translates into CASSLIGGGQGLQETQYF.

The rearrangement links TRBV11-2 to TRBJ2-7, with 8 bases aligning to TRBD2. Losses at the gene ends were 1 base for V and 3 bases for J; bases not matched to a gene: 11. Germline values: CDR1 SGHAT, CDR2 FQNNGV. The CDR3 covers 17 residues. The CDR3 coding sequence is TGTGCCAGCAGCTTAGGACCGAGCGGGGGTGCAGTCTACGAGCAGTACTTC. This encodes CASSLGPSGGAVYEQYF.

This clone came up once. J is TRBJ2-1 and V is TRBV7-8; 7 bases map to TRBD2. Per the germline V gene, CDR1 is SGHVS and CDR2 is FQNEAQ. V lost 1 base, J lost 7 bases, and 4 bases stayed unmatched. This CDR3 is built from 14 residues. The CDR3 DNA follows: TGTGCCAGCAGCTTAGTTCGGGGAGGGAATGAGCAGTTCTTC. It codes for CASSLVRGGNEQFF.

This clone was observed once. The rearrangement uses TRBV19 and TRBJ2-7; 14 bases fit TRBD2. Germline lookup yields CDR1 LNHDA and CDR2 SQIVND (reference sequence). CDR3 length: 16 amino acids. With V trimmed by 5 bases and J by 3 bases, 6 bases remained unmatched. CDR3 sequence (DNA): TGTGCCAGTAGTCTTACCGGGACTAGCGGGAGCTACGAGCAGTACTTC. This encodes CASSLTGTSGSYEQYF.

The rearrangement links TRBV2 to TRBJ1-4; 10 nucleotides match TRBD1. The CDR3 consists of 14 residues. The germline gives CDR1 SNHLY, CDR2 FYNNEI. The J segment lost 7 bases and the V segment lost 6 bases, leaving 5 bases of the junction unmatched. Written as DNA, the CDR3 is TGTGCCAGCAGGACAGGGGGCGGCTCTGAAAAACTGTTTTTT. Translation: CASRTGGGSEKLFF.

This chain joins TRBV25-1 and TRBJ1-4, with D possibly being TRBD1 (5 bases). CDR1 and CDR2 from the germline V gene are MGHDK and SYGVNS. Trimming left V 1 base short and J 7 bases short, with 13 bases between. The length of the CDR3 is 15 residues. Here the CDR3 DNA reads TGTGCCAGCAGTGAATCGGAGGGGCCGAGTGAAAAACTGTTTTTT. Amino acids: CASSESEGPSEKLFF. The full variable domain, completed using reference TRBV25-1 and TRBJ1-4, is EADIYQTPRYLVIGTGKKITLECSQTMGHDKMYWYQQDPGMELHLIHYSYGVNSTEKGDLSSESTVSRIRTEHFPLTLESARPSHTSQYLCASSESEGPSEKLFFGSGTQLSVL.

The chain joins TRBV7-6 to TRBJ2-4, with D unclear. Germline lookup yields CDR1 SGHVS and CDR2 FNYEAQ. This CDR3 has 14 amino acids. V was trimmed by 2 bases and J by 5 bases, leaving 10 bases between them. Written as DNA, the CDR3 is TGTGCCAGCAGCTTAAACACCGCTGAAAACATTCAGTACTTC. Translation gives CASSLNTAENIQYF. The entire variable domain, with the rest obtained from reference TRBV7-6 and TRBJ2-4, is as follows: GAGVSQSPRYKVTKRGQDVALRCDPISGHVSLYWYRQALGQGPEFLTYFNYEAQQDKSGLPNDRFSAERPEGSISTLTIQRTEQRDSAMYRCASSLNTAENIQYFGAGTRLSVL.

In this sample, this clone turned up once. V is TRBV12-5 and J is TRBJ2-2, with no clear D. Germline V lookup: CDR1 LGHNT, CDR2 FRNRAP. This CDR3 has 16 amino acids. Trimming cost V 2 bases and J 0 bases, with 10 bases left between them. The CDR3 DNA is TGTGCTAGTGGTTTGACTATCCCGCCGAACACCGGGGAGCTGTTTTTT. It specifies CASGLTIPPNTGELFF.